This T cell receptor (beta chain) was identified in a study of CD8 T cells in Susac syndrome. Sequencing of TCR beta, carried out with a high-throughput approach, was applied to CD8+ and CD4+ T cells from the blood. TEMRA cells were FACS-enriched, with CD8+ and CD4+ T cells isolated negatively. RNA was extracted with the RNeasy kit, and a quantity of about 0.45 to 1 ug was reverse transcribed using random hexamers. Amplification of TCR beta CDR3 was carried out by immunoSEQ multiplex PCR, which covered 54 Vbeta and 13 Jbeta segments. A single record per CDR3 protein comes from TCRdb applying MiXCR to the immunoSEQ multiplex PCR reads. This sample has tens of thousands of distinct CDR3 sequences, with around 96% found just once. Per the germline V gene, CDR1 is SGHTA and CDR2 is FQGNSA. There are 13 residues in the CDR3. V lost 6 bases and J lost 3; bases outside the gene matches: 4.

This receptor was obtained from a human donor with multiple sclerosis. The gene calls are TRBV7-2 and TRBJ2-5; 7 nucleotides match TRBD2. The sample was CD8+ T cells from PBMCs. CDR3 DNA sequence: TGTGCCAGCAGTCACGGACTAGAAGAGACCCAGTACTTC. It specifies CASSHGLEETQYF.